This T cell receptor (beta chain) was sequenced during a study of blood T cell repertoires in COVID-19. Study information: Acute and convalescent COVID-19 samples came from the United States, Italy and Spain. From T cells, B-cell-depleted T cells, or PBMCs came the material, which was cDNA or gDNA.

Profiled with immunoSEQ multiplex PCR; TCRdb holds only in-frame clones, not every one. The sample includes hundreds of thousands of clones, roughly 89% of them seen just once. All enrollees were roughly 18 to 89 years old and from 20 to 25 US areas. Losses at the gene ends were 2 bases for V and 1 base for J; bases not matched to a gene: 5. The germline V gene encodes CDR1 SGHTA and CDR2 FQGNSA. CDR3 length: 16 amino acids. This rearrangement joins TRBV7-2 to TRBJ2-3; 8 bases line up with TRBD1. The sequencing sample was made of PBMCs or T cells enriched from blood (not recorded which). The sequence derives from a woman between 18 and 29 years old who had recovered from COVID-19. This CDR3 is CASSLSGQGRTDTQYF. The CDR3 nucleotides are TGTGCCAGCAGCTTATCTGGACAGGGCCGCACAGATACGCAGTATTTT.